Listed below are T cell receptor beta chains from one sample, sequenced in a study of blood T cell repertoires in COVID-19. Sequencing was performed with immunoSEQ multiplex PCR; in TCRdb, only in-frame clones are kept and a portion is missing. The sample lists some 250,000 clones, approximately 83% occurring once. The sample comprised peripheral blood. These receptors were obtained from a woman between 25 and 40 years old who had recovered from COVID-19. CDR3s include the opening cysteine and the closing phenylalanine or tryptophan. D genes are given only for firm matches. Clone size, where shown, is once, few, many, or a class for clones that have expanded.

CDR3nt | CDR3aa | v_gene | abundance | d_gene | j_gene
TGCGCCAGCAGTGAGTCGGGACTAGCGGGGGGCGAGCAGTACTTC | CASSESGLAGGEQYF | TRBV10-1 | NA | TRBD2 | TRBJ2-7
TGTGCCAGCAGCGGGGTACAGGGCCTGGGGGAGACCCAGTACTTC | CASSGVQGLGETQYF | TRBV7-6 | NA | NA | TRBJ2-5
TGTGCCAGCAGTGACACAGGGGGCCCCCGCAATGAGCAGTTCTTC | CASSDTGGPRNEQFF | TRBV27 | few | TRBD1 | TRBJ2-1
TGTGCCAGCAGCCAAGAACGGAACAGGCCTGAGACCCAGTACTTC | CASSQERNRPETQYF | TRBV3-1/TRBV3-2 | NA | NA | TRBJ2-5
TGTGCCAGCAGTTTGGAAGGACTGAGAGGAGTCAATTCACCCCTCCACTTT | CASSLEGLRGVNSPLHF | TRBV27 | once | NA | TRBJ1-6
TGTGCCAGCAGCTTAGCGGGCGGGGGGCCCTACGAGCAGTACTTC | CASSLAGGGPYEQYF | TRBV7-9 | once | TRBD2 | TRBJ2-7
TGTGCCAGCAGGATCTCGGAGGGCGGATCCGAGCAGTACTTC | CASRISEGGSEQYF | TRBV2 | few | NA | TRBJ2-7
TGTGCCTCGAGGGACAGAGGGCCGCACCAGCCCCAGCATTTT | CASRDRGPHQPQHF | TRBV30 | NA | TRBD1 | TRBJ1-5
TGTGCCAGCAGCTTTCTTCCGGAGGGGACTAGCGGGGGGAATGAGCAGTTCTTC | CASSFLPEGTSGGNEQFF | TRBV7-3 | NA | TRBD2 | TRBJ2-1
TGTGCCAGCAGCTCCTCAGGGGCGACTGAAGCTTTCTTT | CASSSSGATEAFF | TRBV7-9 | NA | NA | TRBJ1-1
TGTGCCAGCAGTGAGGCGACTAGCGGGGGGACGACTCCGAAATTC | CASSEATSGGTTPKF | TRBV6-1 | NA | TRBD2 | TRBJ2-7
TGCAGCGTTGAGGGCAAGACAGGGCTGAACACTGAAGCTTTCTTT | CSVEGKTGLNTEAFF | TRBV29-1 | NA | TRBD1 | TRBJ1-1
TGTGCCAGCAGCTCTGTATTGAAGGGGCGCGGCTATGGCTACACCTTC | CASSSVLKGRGYGYTF | TRBV5-6 | NA | NA | TRBJ1-2
TGTGCCAGCAGCCTGGGCAGCTCCTACGAGCAGTACTTC | CASSLGSSYEQYF | TRBV12-3/TRBV12-4 | NA | NA | TRBJ2-7
TGTGCCAGCAGTGTAGGGACAGGGCGGCGGGGGGACACTGAAGCTTTCTTT | CASSVGTGRRGDTEAFF | TRBV27 | NA | TRBD1 | TRBJ1-1
TGTGCCAGCAGTTGGACCTTAGCGGGGGGGCCTAACACCGGGGAGCTGTTTTTT | CASSWTLAGGPNTGELFF | TRBV6-2/TRBV6-3 | NA | TRBD2 | TRBJ2-2
TGTGCCAGCACCCCCAGGTCTATAGCCGGGGAGCTGTTTTTT | CASTPRSIAGELFF | TRBV7-9 | NA | NA | TRBJ2-2
TGTGCCAGCACTACGCAGGGGGCGGCACGTGGCTACACCTTC | CASTTQGAARGYTF | TRBV27 | NA | TRBD1 | TRBJ1-2
TGTGCCAGCAGTGAATATTCATCAGACTCCTACGAGCAGTACTTC | CASSEYSSDSYEQYF | TRBV2 | NA | NA | TRBJ2-7
TGTGCCAGCAGCTATAGGGACAGGGGTCCTCCCTATGGCTACACCTTC | CASSYRDRGPPYGYTF | TRBV5-6 | NA | TRBD1 | TRBJ1-2
TGTGCCAGCAGCAGACAGGGGGCAAGCAATCAGCCCCAGCATTTT | CASSRQGASNQPQHF | TRBV27 | few | TRBD1 | TRBJ1-5
TGTGCCAGCAGTGCAGGGGGCGCAGGGTCACCCCTCCACTTT | CASSAGGAGSPLHF | TRBV6-4 | NA | TRBD1 | TRBJ1-6
TGTGCCAGCAGCCTCACTAGCGGGGGGAACACCGGGGAGCTGTTTTTT | CASSLTSGGNTGELFF | TRBV7-6 | NA | TRBD2 | TRBJ2-2
TGCGCCAGCACTTTAGCGGGGGGTTTCAATGAGCAGTTCTTC | CASTLAGGFNEQFF | TRBV10-2 | NA | TRBD2 | TRBJ2-1
TGTGCCAGCAGCCAGAATAGCAATCAGCCCCAGCATTTT | CASSQNSNQPQHF | TRBV6-5 | NA | NA | TRBJ1-5
TGTGCCAGCAGTTACTCACCAGCTAACTATGGCTACACCTTC | CASSYSPANYGYTF | TRBV6-5 | NA | NA | TRBJ1-2
TGTGCCAGCAGCTACAACAGGGCGGCTCCTCGGGAGACCCAGTACTTC | CASSYNRAAPRETQYF | TRBV7-6 | NA | NA | TRBJ2-5
TGTGCCAGCAGTGAAGGGCTGCTAGCGGGTATTTCCTACGAGCAGTACTTC | CASSEGLLAGISYEQYF | TRBV2 | NA | TRBD2 | TRBJ2-7
TGTGCCAGCAGCTTGGCAGACTTCTATGGCTACACCTTC | CASSLADFYGYTF | TRBV5-5 | NA | NA | TRBJ1-2
TGTGCCAGCAGCCGCACCTCACTCGTCACTGAAGCTTTCTTT | CASSRTSLVTEAFF | TRBV6-6 | NA | NA | TRBJ1-1
TGTGCCAGTAGTATCGAGCAGGGGAGTAATTCACCCCTCCACTTT | CASSIEQGSNSPLHF | TRBV19 | NA | NA | TRBJ1-6
TGCAGCGTTGTTGGGCCGCTCACAGATACGCAGTATTTT | CSVVGPLTDTQYF | TRBV29-1 | few | NA | TRBJ2-3
TGTGCCAGCAGTTTAAGGGGACAGGGGCATCAACCCCAGCATTTT | CASSLRGQGHQPQHF | TRBV28 | NA | TRBD1 | TRBJ1-5
TGTGCCAGTAGTATAGGAGCGGGGGGCGCGGGTTACGAGCAGTACTTC | CASSIGAGGAGYEQYF | TRBV19 | NA | TRBD2 | TRBJ2-7
TGTGCCAGCAGTTTCGGGGATTCCTACGAGCAGTACTTC | CASSFGDSYEQYF | TRBV12-3/TRBV12-4 | NA | NA | TRBJ2-7
TGTGCCAGCAGTATACCTAGCGGGGGCACAGATACGCAGTATTTT | CASSIPSGGTDTQYF | TRBV5-4 | NA | TRBD2 | TRBJ2-3
TGCGCCAGCAGCTTCGAAGGGGACAGGGGTACTGAAGCTTTCTTT | CASSFEGDRGTEAFF | TRBV5-1 | NA | TRBD1 | TRBJ1-1
TGTGCCAGCAGCCCCACCCGGACAGGTTCCTACGAGCAGTACTTC | CASSPTRTGSYEQYF | TRBV7-9 | NA | TRBD1 | TRBJ2-7
TGTGCCAGCAGTCACAGCGGGGTCGGGGAAGAGACCCAGTACTTC | CASSHSGVGEETQYF | TRBV2 | medium-sized | TRBD2 | TRBJ2-5
TGTGCCTGGAGTGTTTTGCAGGAAGCTTTCTTT | CAWSVLQEAFF | TRBV30 | NA | NA | TRBJ1-1